The clone carrying this T cell receptor beta chain came up once. TCRdb's copy holds only in-frame clones and misses some; the assay was immunoSEQ multiplex PCR. The sample holds about 250,000 clones, about 90% seen once. This sample is drawn from a study of blood T cell repertoires in COVID-19. Per the germline V gene, CDR1 is SGHVS and CDR2 is FNYEAQ. V lost 1 base and J lost 1, with 9 bases in between. The CDR3 sequence is 15 residues long. This receptor was taken from a man older than 75 with acute or convalescent COVID-19. The V call is TRBV7-6, the J call TRBJ2-3; TRBD1 might be the D (5 bases). Sequencing used peripheral blood. The CDR3 sequence is CASSLGGGGTDTQYF. The CDR3 DNA reads TGTGCCAGCAGCTTAGGGGGCGGAGGCACAGATACGCAGTATTTT.